This T cell receptor (beta chain) was identified in a study of CD8 T cells in ankylosing spondylitis. Findings of the study overall: Existing reports had already noted some motif variants in reactive arthritis synovial fluid and blood. Within matched ankylosing spondylitis synovial fluid, disease-linked clones were reportedly significantly enriched. Peripheral blood samples showed relatively rare disease-linked clones, and these clones were CD8+.

This clonotype was counted many times. What it recognizes is unknown. The CDR3 is 12 amino acids. The V end was cut by 7 bases, the J end by 1 base, with 4 bases between. Germline-derived CDR1 and CDR2 are ENHRY and SYGVKD. Molecular-barcoded quantitative 5'-RACE produced these TCR beta libraries. TCRdb recomputed calls from the 5' RACE reads with MiXCR, one row per CDR3 protein. The sample records more than 95,000 distinct CDR3 sequences, about 8.5% being singletons. The gene calls are TRBV10-3 and TRBJ2-2; D remains unclear. This TCR was sampled from a male donor with ankylosing spondylitis or in good health (not recorded which). Sequenced material: blood, either unsorted or a sorted T cell fraction (not recorded which). The CDR3 bases are TGTGCCATCATCGGGAACACCGGGGAGCTGTTTTTT. Its protein product is CAIIGNTGELFF.